The source of this T cell receptor (beta chain) is a study of control samples from healthy donors and cancer patients (dated by TCRdb to about 2020). CDR1 SGHTA and CDR2 FQGNSA were looked up in the germline V gene. The CDR3, from cysteine to phenylalanine, totals 12 residues. Of all the DNA, just the CDR3 is kept, 36 bases in frame from base 1. The V and J ends are trimmed by 2 bases and 4 bases, leaving 5 bases between them. The library was produced with the immunoSEQ multiplex PCR assay. TCRdb took over this immuneACCESS table, retaining in-frame rearrangements with V and J assigned. Such tables are incomplete; in checked studies, under half of the missing clones stem from an unresolved V gene, and the remainder is unexplained. The sample contains roughly 95,000 clones, almost 90% of them found a single time. Roughly 15% of the sample is in the top ten clones. On this clone: Its antigen specificity is not known. The record has no base qualities; no much larger clone is one base away.

The chain is made from TRBV7-2 and TRBJ2-5; the D gene cannot be named for sure. This clonotype was sampled from a man younger than 40 in good health. Sequenced sample: blood. The sequenced DNA is TGTGCCAGCAGCTTATTCCGAGAGACCCAGTACTTC. It specifies CASSLFRETQYF.